Shown below are 26 T cell receptor beta chains from a single sample sequenced in a study of CD8 T cells in Susac syndrome. RNA in amounts of roughly 0.5 to 1 ug was reverse transcribed with random hexamers. In TCRdb, the immunoSEQ multiplex PCR reads were re-called with MiXCR into one record per CDR3 protein. The sample has 150,000 to 250,000 distinct CDR3 sequences; about 95% are singletons. The source material was CD4+ T cells from PBMCs. These receptors came from a human donor with multiple sclerosis.

The chain's CDR3 is CAWSVLISGPYTF. CDR3 nucleotides: TGTGCCTGGAGTGTACTTATATCTGGTCCCTACACCTTC. The rearrangement joins TRBV30 to TRBJ1-2; D unresolved. Between the trimmed V and J ends, which lost 0 bases and 10 bases, there was a span of 15 bases. The germline V gene has CDR1 GTSNPN and CDR2 SVGIG (reference sequence). The CDR3 has 13 residues.

The chain recombines TRBV6-6 with TRBJ2-7; a weak D match, TRBD1 (6 bases). Germline assignment: CDR1 MNHNY and CDR2 SVGAGI (reference sequence). The CDR3 is made up of 14 amino acids. V lost 7 bases and J 0 bases, leaving 13 bases between the germline ends. The CDR3 region is CASTGHSSSYEQYF. Written as DNA, the CDR3 is TGTGCCAGCACGGGACACTCGAGCTCCTACGAGCAGTACTTC.

This clonotype has a single count. V is TRBV20-1 and J is TRBJ2-7, with D hard to call. V was cut by 5 bases and J by 4 bases, with 9 bases left in between. Germline-derived CDR1 and CDR2 are DFQATT and SNEGSKA (reference sequence). The CDR3 loop spans 11 amino acids. Written as DNA, the CDR3 is TGCAGTGCTGCCGACGTTTACGAGCAGTACTTC. This gives the protein CSAADVYEQYF.

J is TRBJ2-7 and V is TRBV4-1; unclear D gene. The germline CDR1 and CDR2 sequences are MGHRA and YSYEKL. The CDR3 is made up of 15 amino acids. Trimming removed 2 bases at V and 2 bases at J, with 13 bases between. CDR3 coding DNA: TGCGCCAGCAGCCAAAGCGACATAGGGCCCTACGAGCAGTACTTC. Encoded protein: CASSQSDIGPYEQYF.

A remark on this clonotype: A read error may produce the germline difference seen at one junction end. The chain joins TRBV9 to TRBJ2-5; D remains ambiguous. The CDR3 runs 13 residues. Germline lookup yields CDR1 SGDLS and CDR2 YYNGEE. CDR3 nucleotides: TGTGCCAGCAGCGTCGGTTACCAGGAGACCCAGTACTTC. It translates to CASSVGYQETQYF.

The V call is TRBV20-1, the J call TRBJ1-6; possibly TRBD1 for D (5 bases). Looked up from germline, CDR1 is DFQATT and CDR2 is SNEGSKA (reference sequence). V was clipped by 5 bases and J by 10 bases, with 18 bases between them. The CDR3 consists of 14 residues. The CDR3 is CSAGREGSGSPLHF. The CDR3 nucleotides read TGCAGTGCTGGGAGAGAGGGGAGCGGGTCACCCCTCCACTTT.

V and J are TRBV7-6 and TRBJ2-1; TRBD2 agrees at 9 bases. The CDR3 totals 15 residues. The V gene's germline CDR1 is SGHVS and CDR2 FNYEAQ. V dropped 3 bases and J dropped 0; count of bases not matched to a gene: 0. CDR3 nucleotide sequence: TGTGCCAGCAGCTTTAGCGGGAGCTCCTACAATGAGCAGTTCTTC. It is translated as CASSFSGSSYNEQFF.

The V call is TRBV3-1, the J call TRBJ1-1; no firm D call. Germline CDR1 LGHDT, CDR2 YNNKEL (reference sequence). CDR3 length: 13 residues. Trimming pared 2 bases from V and 1 base from J, leaving 5 bases between. The CDR3 reads CASSQWQNTEAFF. The CDR3 DNA follows: TGTGCCAGCAGCCAATGGCAGAACACTGAAGCTTTCTTT. The whole variable domain, remainder taken from reference TRBV3-1 and TRBJ1-1, is DTAVSQTPKYLVTQMGNDKSIKCEQNLGHDTMYWYKQDSKKFLKIMFSYNNKELIINETVPNRFSPKSPDKAHLNLHINSLELGDSAVYFCASSQWQNTEAFFGQGTRLTVV.

The chain is built from TRBV3-1 and TRBJ1-2; unclear D gene. CDR1 and CDR2 (germline): LGHDT, YNNKEL (reference sequence). The CDR3 length is 15 residues. V gave up 5 bases and J gave up 4 bases, with 17 bases separating them. The DNA for the CDR3 is TGTGCCAGCAGCTTCGATGGGGATTCCCCCTATGGCTACACCTTC. Translation: CASSFDGDSPYGYTF.

The chain uses TRBV15 and TRBJ2-3; D is ambiguous. The CDR3 is 15 amino acids. Per germline, CDR1 LNHNV and CDR2 YYDKDF (reference sequence). Trimming cost V 5 bases and J 6 bases, with 18 bases left between them. The chain's CDR3 is CATSRTGPSRDTQYF. In DNA form, the CDR3 reads TGTGCCACCAGCCGAACCGGGCCCAGCAGGGATACGCAGTATTTT.

The chain joins TRBV7-2 to TRBJ2-6; perhaps TRBD2 as D (6 bases). Between the trimmed V and J ends, which lost 5 bases and 2 bases, there was a span of 10 bases. The CDR3 extends over 15 amino acids. Germline CDR1 reads SGHTA; CDR2 reads FQGNSA. The CDR3 DNA reads as TGTGCCAGCAGCGTACTAGCTGCTGGGGCCAACGTCCTGACTTTC. This translates into CASSVLAAGANVLTF.

CDR3 sequence (DNA): TGCAGCGCTGGACAGGATACCACAGATACGCAGTATTTT. Translating it yields CSAGQDTTDTQYF. The V call is TRBV29-1, the J call TRBJ2-3, with 7 bases that match TRBD1. CDR3 length equals 13 residues. Trimming removed 7 bases from V and 2 bases from J; junction bases left unmatched: 6. Germline V CDR1 and CDR2: SQVTM, ANQGSEA.

The rearrangement uses TRBV7-9 and TRBJ1-1; a weak D match, TRBD1 (5 bases). Germline CDR1 reads SEHNR; CDR2 reads FQNEAQ (reference sequence). This CDR3 region has 15 residues. The V and J ends lost 7 bases and 0 bases respectively, with 15 bases between them. The CDR3 DNA sequence: TGTGCCAGCACCATCCCGGGGGTAATGAACACTGAAGCTTTCTTT. Translated, it gives CASTIPGVMNTEAFF.

The rearrangement joins TRBV5-1 to TRBJ1-2; possibly TRBD1 for D (5 bases). The CDR3 totals 15 residues. V gave up 4 bases and J gave up 2 bases, with 15 bases separating them. Germline V gene lookup returns CDR1 SGHRS and CDR2 YFSETQ. The CDR3: CASSPTTDANYGYTF. The CDR3 DNA is TGCGCCAGCAGCCCAACGACAGACGCAAACTATGGCTACACCTTC.

The chain couples TRBV19 to TRBJ1-5; possible D gene TRBD1, 5 bases. V lost 5 bases to trimming and J lost 2 bases, with 13 bases between them. Germline V gene lookup returns CDR1 LNHDA and CDR2 SQIVND (reference sequence). The CDR3 totals 15 residues. DNA of the CDR3: TGTGCCAGTAGTGGGACCGGCGGGGGCAATCAGCCCCAGCATTTT. It specifies CASSGTGGGNQPQHF.

V and J are TRBV30 and TRBJ1-2, with 10 bases lining up with TRBD1. From germline, CDR1 is GTSNPN and CDR2 SVGIG (reference sequence). The junction had 12 bases not matched to a gene; V was cut back by 3 bases and J by 8 bases. CDR3 length equals 15 residues. Here the CDR3 reads CAWSHSGQGNNGYTF. In DNA, the CDR3 is TGTGCCTGGAGCCACTCGGGACAGGGGAATAACGGCTACACCTTC. Complete variable domain (other parts from reference TRBV30 and TRBJ1-2): SQTIHQWPATLVQPVGSPLSLECTVEGTSNPNLYWYRQAAGRGLQLLFYSVGIGQISSEVPQNLSASRPQDRQFILSSKKLLLSDSGFYLCAWSHSGQGNNGYTFGSGTRLTVV.

V usage is TRBV6-1 and J usage is TRBJ2-7; perhaps TRBD1 as D (5 bases). Trimming removed 6 bases at V and 3 bases at J, with 15 bases between. Germline CDR1 is MNHNS and CDR2 is SASEGT. The CDR3 runs 14 residues. CDR3 in amino acids: CASRLQVKDYEQYF. The CDR3 DNA sequence: TGTGCCAGCAGATTACAGGTTAAGGACTACGAGCAGTACTTC.

This chain uses TRBV2 with TRBJ1-5; 7 bases agree with TRBD1. After removal of 7 bases from V and 3 bases from J, the junction contained 9 bases not matched to a gene. Germline CDR1 reads SNHLY; CDR2 reads FYNNEI. The CDR3 covers 15 residues. The CDR3 here is CASNTQGPYNQPQHF. CDR3 sequence (DNA): TGTGCCAGCAACACACAGGGGCCTTACAATCAGCCCCAGCATTTT.

V is TRBV30 and J is TRBJ2-3, with D perhaps TRBD2 (5 bases). The V gene's germline CDR1 is GTSNPN and CDR2 SVGIG (reference sequence). The ends were cut back, 2 bases at V and 2 bases at J, with 14 bases in the middle. This CDR3 is 15 amino acids long. The DNA for the CDR3 is TGTGCCTGGAGTATTGGACTGGTCCTCACAGATACGCAGTATTTT. This codes for CAWSIGLVLTDTQYF.

CDR3 loop: CATGTGKSSGANVLTF. Written as DNA, the CDR3 is TGTGCCACCGGGACAGGGAAAAGCTCTGGGGCCAACGTCCTGACTTTC. The gene calls are TRBV24-1 and TRBJ2-6; 9 bases map to TRBD1. The CDR3 has 16 amino acids. With V trimmed by 9 bases and J by 0 bases, 5 bases remained unmatched. Germline V gene data show CDR1 as KGHDR and CDR2 as SFDVKD.

This chain connects TRBV12-3 or TRBV12-4 to TRBJ1-2; D not certain. The V end was cut by 2 bases, the J end by 8 bases, with 12 bases between. The CDR3 spans 13 residues. The CDR3 region is CASSLTSLNGYTF. In DNA form, the CDR3 reads TGTGCCAGCAGTTTAACCAGTTTGAACGGCTACACCTTC.

V is TRBV4-2 and J is TRBJ2-3; D might be TRBD1 (5 bases). Germline CDR1 LGHNA, CDR2 YNFKEQ. The CDR3 has 14 amino acids. Trimming pared 5 bases from V and 6 bases from J, leaving 15 bases between. CDR3 DNA: TGTGCCAGCAGCTCTGGGGTAGCAGGGGATACGCAGTATTTT. Translating gives CASSSGVAGDTQYF.

This rearrangement joins TRBV12-3 or TRBV12-4 to TRBJ1-5, with 10 bases matching TRBD1. The V and J ends lost 6 bases and 7 bases, in that order; junction bases with no gene match: 9. This CDR3 is built from 15 residues. For the CDR3, the DNA is TGTGCCAGCAGCCCCGACTTGACAGGGGGCCAGCCCCAGCATTTT. Protein sequence: CASSPDLTGGQPQHF.

V is TRBV30 and J is TRBJ1-5; the D is unclear. V dropped 2 bases and J dropped 5 bases, with 7 bases sitting between them. CDR3 length equals 12 residues. Germline V gives CDR1 GTSNPN, CDR2 SVGIG (reference sequence). CDR3: CAWSQRDQPQHF. The CDR3 DNA follows: TGTGCCTGGAGTCAAAGGGATCAGCCCCAGCATTTT.

V usage is TRBV7-9 and J usage is TRBJ1-1; 7 bases agree with TRBD1. J lost 7 bases, V lost 1 base, and 3 bases had no gene match. Germline CDR1 SEHNR, CDR2 FQNEAQ (reference sequence). CDR3 size: 13 residues. The CDR3 spells CASSLEAGGEAFF. CDR3 bases: TGTGCCAGCAGCTTAGAGGCAGGGGGTGAAGCTTTCTTT.

The J gene is TRBJ2-7, the V gene TRBV27; D call uncertain. The V gene's germline CDR1 is MNHEY and CDR2 SMNVEV (reference sequence). The CDR3 has 12 residues. V shed 6 bases and J shed 0 bases, with 6 bases lying between them. In nucleotides, the CDR3 is TGTGCCAGCAGGCCTAACTCCTACGAGCAGTACTTC. As protein: CASRPNSYEQYF.